A selection of T cell receptor beta chains follows, all from one sample in a study of post-analysis software for immune sequencing data. TCRdb re-called the PCR reads with MiXCR, one entry per CDR3 protein. The sample holds roughly 540,000 distinct CDR3 sequences, roughly 34% seen once. Material for sequencing was blood. All receptors derive from a girl aged 2-17 years with multiple sclerosis. Each CDR3 is given with its conserved first and last residue.

v_gene: TRBV12-3/TRBV12-4; j_gene: TRBJ1-5; CDR3aa: CASSLQGNQPQHF
v_gene: TRBV12-3/TRBV12-4; j_gene: TRBJ1-6; CDR3aa: CASGYTYDASPLHF
v_gene: TRBV11-2; j_gene: TRBJ2-5; CDR3aa: CASSLGGTSGVGQETQYF
v_gene: TRBV7-2; j_gene: TRBJ2-1; CDR3aa: CASSLVGGLINKQFF
v_gene: TRBV25-1; j_gene: TRBJ1-4; CDR3aa: CASSDPVNEKLFF
v_gene: TRBV10-3; j_gene: TRBJ2-1; CDR3aa: CASSPRIPGLAPNEQFF
v_gene: TRBV13; j_gene: TRBJ1-1; CDR3aa: CASSLKYTLRGFEAFF
v_gene: TRBV10-3; j_gene: TRBJ1-2; CDR3aa: CAISEPSGTRARYTF
v_gene: TRBV11-3; j_gene: TRBJ2-1; CDR3aa: CASSLGLAGGPDEQFF
v_gene: TRBV7-2; j_gene: TRBJ2-3; CDR3aa: CASRQSGAPDTQYF
v_gene: TRBV5-1; j_gene: -; CDR3aa: CASSLGGLAYETQYF
v_gene: TRBV27; j_gene: TRBJ2-7; CDR3aa: CASSLRGLPYEQYF
v_gene: TRBV29-1; j_gene: TRBJ2-1; CDR3aa: CSGHGPEQGAKIGDNEQFF
v_gene: TRBV4-1; j_gene: TRBJ2-3; CDR3aa: CASSPRGRVSTDTQYF
v_gene: TRBV7-3; j_gene: -; CDR3aa: CASSLGPSGQGSEQYF
v_gene: TRBV3-1; j_gene: TRBJ2-7; CDR3aa: CASSRTSEAYEQYF
v_gene: TRBV5-1; j_gene: TRBJ2-1; CDR3aa: CASSPSGGNHNEQFF
v_gene: TRBV10-1; j_gene: TRBJ1-2; CDR3aa: CASSGHRAAGYTF
v_gene: TRBV20-1; j_gene: TRBJ1-6; CDR3aa: CSALDRVESPLHF
v_gene: TRBV2; j_gene: TRBJ1-2; CDR3aa: CASSGEAWGYTF
v_gene: TRBV20-1; j_gene: TRBJ1-5; CDR3aa: CSAGGRGTGGDQPQHF
v_gene: TRBV10-3; j_gene: TRBJ1-2; CDR3aa: CATRRSETDFYGYTF
v_gene: TRBV20-1; j_gene: TRBJ1-1; CDR3aa: CSARDGPGALSTEAFF
v_gene: TRBV5-1; j_gene: TRBJ2-1; CDR3aa: CASKGLALAGGNEQFF
v_gene: TRBV27; j_gene: TRBJ1-6; CDR3aa: CASNLRQGDNSPLHF
v_gene: TRBV7-2; j_gene: TRBJ2-5; CDR3aa: CASSLSGLEETQYF
v_gene: TRBV20-1; j_gene: TRBJ1-6; CDR3aa: CSARDRSMNSPLHF
v_gene: TRBV7-3; j_gene: TRBJ2-3; CDR3aa: CASSLPPLDTQYF
v_gene: TRBV5-1; j_gene: TRBJ2-4; CDR3aa: CASSLCTSQNIQYF
v_gene: TRBV29-1; j_gene: TRBJ1-2; CDR3aa: CSGTTGFYGYTF
v_gene: TRBV24-1; j_gene: TRBJ2-7; CDR3aa: CATSERPSYEQYF
v_gene: TRBV20-1; j_gene: TRBJ2-1; CDR3aa: CSAPRLGAGYNEQFF
v_gene: TRBV5-5; j_gene: TRBJ2-7; CDR3aa: CAGSSLTQGGRREQYF
v_gene: TRBV29-1; j_gene: TRBJ1-1; CDR3aa: CSVADTMNTEAFF
v_gene: TRBV10-3; j_gene: TRBJ2-4; CDR3aa: CATGTGENIQYF
v_gene: TRBV5-6; j_gene: TRBJ1-2; CDR3aa: CASSLRDIGNYGYTF
v_gene: TRBV6-1; j_gene: TRBJ1-4; CDR3aa: CASSPWDRDGEKLFF
v_gene: TRBV6-6; j_gene: TRBJ1-2; CDR3aa: CASSHSNRADYGYTF
v_gene: TRBV6-5; j_gene: TRBJ2-5; CDR3aa: CASKTSGLVQETQYF
v_gene: TRBV3-1; j_gene: TRBJ2-3; CDR3aa: CASSPPGGTQYF
v_gene: TRBV20-1; j_gene: TRBJ2-7; CDR3aa: CSAREPSGDSYEQYF
v_gene: TRBV24-1; j_gene: TRBJ2-3; CDR3aa: CATSSGNEDTQYF
v_gene: TRBV6-6; j_gene: TRBJ1-1; CDR3aa: CASSYEGSNTEAFF
v_gene: TRBV6-6; j_gene: TRBJ2-7; CDR3aa: CASSYSGLEGYEQYF
v_gene: TRBV6-5; j_gene: TRBJ1-4; CDR3aa: CASSSLGEPNEKLFF
v_gene: TRBV20-1; j_gene: -; CDR3aa: CSARDSSGGRETQYF
v_gene: TRBV3-1; j_gene: TRBJ1-4; CDR3aa: CASRLMGDEKLFF
v_gene: TRBV5-6; j_gene: TRBJ1-2; CDR3aa: CASSLDAANYGYTF
v_gene: TRBV20-1; j_gene: TRBJ2-7; CDR3aa: CSAPGIRAPGEQYF
v_gene: TRBV11-1; j_gene: TRBJ2-7; CDR3aa: CASSFVSGGGRNEQYF